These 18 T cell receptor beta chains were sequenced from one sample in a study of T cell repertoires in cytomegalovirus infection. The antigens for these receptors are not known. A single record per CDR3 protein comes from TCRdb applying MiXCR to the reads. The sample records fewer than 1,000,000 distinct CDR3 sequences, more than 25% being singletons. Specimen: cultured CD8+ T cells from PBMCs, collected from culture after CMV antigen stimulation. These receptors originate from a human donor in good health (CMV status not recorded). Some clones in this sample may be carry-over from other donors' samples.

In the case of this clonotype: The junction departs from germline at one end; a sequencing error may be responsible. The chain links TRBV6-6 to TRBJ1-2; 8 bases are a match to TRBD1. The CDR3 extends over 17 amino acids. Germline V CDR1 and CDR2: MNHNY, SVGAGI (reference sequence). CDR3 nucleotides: TGTGTCAGCAGTTACCCGACAGGGGACGGGATGCCATATGGCTACACCTTC. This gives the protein CVSSYPTGDGMPYGYTF.

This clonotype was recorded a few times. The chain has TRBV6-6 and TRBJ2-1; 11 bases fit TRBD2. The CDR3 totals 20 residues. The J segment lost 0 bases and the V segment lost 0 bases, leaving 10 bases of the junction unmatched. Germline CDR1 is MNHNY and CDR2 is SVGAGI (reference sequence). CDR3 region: CASSYSPLAGGPSSYNEQFF. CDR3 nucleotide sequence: TGTGCCAGCAGTTACTCTCCCCTAGCGGGGGGCCCAAGCTCCTACAATGAGCAGTTCTTC.

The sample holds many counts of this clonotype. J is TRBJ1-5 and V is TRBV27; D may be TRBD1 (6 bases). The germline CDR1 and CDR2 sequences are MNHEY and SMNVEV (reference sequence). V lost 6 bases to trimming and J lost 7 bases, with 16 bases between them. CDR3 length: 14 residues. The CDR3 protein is CASSFGGAGQPQHF. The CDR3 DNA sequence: TGTGCCAGCAGCTTTGGGGGCGCAGGGCAGCCCCAGCATTTT.

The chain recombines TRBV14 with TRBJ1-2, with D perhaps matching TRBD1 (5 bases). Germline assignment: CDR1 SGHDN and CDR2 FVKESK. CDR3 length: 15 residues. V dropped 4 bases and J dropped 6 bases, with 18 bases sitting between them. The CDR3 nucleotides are TGTGCCAGCAGCCCACCGGGACGGGGAGGGGATGGCTACACCTTC. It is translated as CASSPPGRGGDGYTF.

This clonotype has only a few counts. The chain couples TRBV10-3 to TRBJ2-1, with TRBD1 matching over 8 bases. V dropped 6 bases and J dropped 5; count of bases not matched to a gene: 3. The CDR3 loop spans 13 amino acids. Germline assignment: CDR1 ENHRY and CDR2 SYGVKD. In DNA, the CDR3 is TGTGCCATCAGGCGGGACAGGAACAATGAGCAGTTCTTC. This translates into CAIRRDRNNEQFF.

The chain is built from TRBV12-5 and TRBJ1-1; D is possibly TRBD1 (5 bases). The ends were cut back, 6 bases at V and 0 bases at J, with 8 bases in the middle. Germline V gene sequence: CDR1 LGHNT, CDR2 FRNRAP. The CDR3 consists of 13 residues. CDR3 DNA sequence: TGTGCTAGTGGGGGGGAGCTGAACACTGAAGCTTTCTTT. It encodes CASGGELNTEAFF.

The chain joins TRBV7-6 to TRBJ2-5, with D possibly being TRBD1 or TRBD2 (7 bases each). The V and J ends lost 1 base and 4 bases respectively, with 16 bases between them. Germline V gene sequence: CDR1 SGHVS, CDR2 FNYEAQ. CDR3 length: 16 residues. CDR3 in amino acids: CASSLVGDREGETQYF. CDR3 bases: TGTGCCAGCAGCTTAGTAGGTGACAGGGAGGGAGAGACCCAGTACTTC.

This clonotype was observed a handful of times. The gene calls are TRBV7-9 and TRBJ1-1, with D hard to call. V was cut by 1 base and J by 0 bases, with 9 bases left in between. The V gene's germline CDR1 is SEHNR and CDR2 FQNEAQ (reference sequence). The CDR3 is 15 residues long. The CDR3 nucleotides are TGTGCCAGCAGCTTAGTGGGCTTCATGAACACTGAAGCTTTCTTT. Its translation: CASSLVGFMNTEAFF.

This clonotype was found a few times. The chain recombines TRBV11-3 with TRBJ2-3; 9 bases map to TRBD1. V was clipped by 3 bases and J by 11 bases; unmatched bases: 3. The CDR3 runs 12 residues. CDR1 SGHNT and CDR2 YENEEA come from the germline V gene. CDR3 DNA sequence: TGTGCCAGCAGCTTGACAGGGGGTAGGCAGTATTTT. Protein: CASSLTGGRQYF.

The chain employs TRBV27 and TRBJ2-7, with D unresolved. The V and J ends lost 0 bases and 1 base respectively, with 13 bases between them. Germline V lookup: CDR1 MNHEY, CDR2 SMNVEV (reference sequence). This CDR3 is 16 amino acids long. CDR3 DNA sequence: TGTGCCAGCAGTTTATCCGACGGAGATTCATCCTACGAGCAGTACTTC. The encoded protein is CASSLSDGDSSYEQYF.

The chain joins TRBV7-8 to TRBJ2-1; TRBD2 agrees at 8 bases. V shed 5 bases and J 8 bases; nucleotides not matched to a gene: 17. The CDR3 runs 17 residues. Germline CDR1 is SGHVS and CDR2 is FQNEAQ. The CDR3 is CASSLTYSGGQVDEQFF. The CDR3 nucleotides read TGTGCCAGCAGCCTAACTTACAGCGGGGGCCAGGTAGATGAGCAGTTCTTC.

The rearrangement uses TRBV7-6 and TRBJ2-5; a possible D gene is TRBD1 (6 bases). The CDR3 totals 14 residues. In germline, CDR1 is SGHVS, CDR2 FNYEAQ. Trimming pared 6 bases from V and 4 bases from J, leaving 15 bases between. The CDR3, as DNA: TGTGCCAGCAGTTCAACGACAGGACCAGAGACCCAGTACTTC. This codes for CASSSTTGPETQYF.

The CDR3 DNA is TGTGCCAGCAGTTACTCGTCCGCAGATACGCAGTATTTT. Protein: CASSYSSADTQYF. The chain recombines TRBV6-5 with TRBJ2-3; no reliable D call. The length of the CDR3 is 13 residues. Germline assignment: CDR1 MNHEY and CDR2 SVGAGI. Trimming shortened V by 0 bases and J by 4 bases, and 5 bases separated the two germline ends.

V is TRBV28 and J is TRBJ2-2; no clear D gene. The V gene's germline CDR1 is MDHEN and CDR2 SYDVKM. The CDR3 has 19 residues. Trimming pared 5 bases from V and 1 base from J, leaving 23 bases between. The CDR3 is CASSPTGVWQALNTGELFF. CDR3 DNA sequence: TGTGCCAGCAGTCCGACGGGTGTCTGGCAGGCCCTGAACACCGGGGAGCTGTTTTTT.

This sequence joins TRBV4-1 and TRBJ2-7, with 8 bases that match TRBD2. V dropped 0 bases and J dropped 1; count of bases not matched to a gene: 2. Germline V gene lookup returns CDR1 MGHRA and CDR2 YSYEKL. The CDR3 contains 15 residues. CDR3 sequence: CASSQEGGGSYEQYF. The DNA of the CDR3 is TGCGCCAGCAGCCAAGAAGGCGGGGGGTCCTACGAGCAGTACTTC.

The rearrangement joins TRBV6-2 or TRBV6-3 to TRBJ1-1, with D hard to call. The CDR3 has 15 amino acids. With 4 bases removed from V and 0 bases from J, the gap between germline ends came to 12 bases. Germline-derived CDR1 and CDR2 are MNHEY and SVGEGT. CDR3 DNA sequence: TGTGCCAGCAGTTCGTTAAGCGGGGTGAACACTGAAGCTTTCTTT. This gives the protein CASSSLSGVNTEAFF.

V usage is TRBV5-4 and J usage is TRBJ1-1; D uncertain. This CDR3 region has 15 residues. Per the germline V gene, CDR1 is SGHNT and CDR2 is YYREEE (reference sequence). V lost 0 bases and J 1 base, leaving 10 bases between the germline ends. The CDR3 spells CASSLGPSSNTEAFF. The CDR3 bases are TGTGCCAGCAGCTTGGGACCAAGCTCGAACACTGAAGCTTTCTTT. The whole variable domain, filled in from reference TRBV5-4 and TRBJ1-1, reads ETGVTQSPTHLIKTRGQQVTLRCSSQSGHNTVSWYQQALGQGPQFIFQYYREEENGRGNFPPRFSGLQFPNYSSELNVNALELDDSALYLCASSLGPSSNTEAFFGQGTRLTVV.

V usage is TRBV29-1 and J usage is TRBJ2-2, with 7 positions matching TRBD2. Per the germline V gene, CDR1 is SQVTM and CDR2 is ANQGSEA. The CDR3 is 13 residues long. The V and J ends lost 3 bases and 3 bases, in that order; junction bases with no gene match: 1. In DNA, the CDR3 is TGCAGCGTTGAGCGGGGGTACACCGGGGAGCTGTTTTTT. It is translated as CSVERGYTGELFF.